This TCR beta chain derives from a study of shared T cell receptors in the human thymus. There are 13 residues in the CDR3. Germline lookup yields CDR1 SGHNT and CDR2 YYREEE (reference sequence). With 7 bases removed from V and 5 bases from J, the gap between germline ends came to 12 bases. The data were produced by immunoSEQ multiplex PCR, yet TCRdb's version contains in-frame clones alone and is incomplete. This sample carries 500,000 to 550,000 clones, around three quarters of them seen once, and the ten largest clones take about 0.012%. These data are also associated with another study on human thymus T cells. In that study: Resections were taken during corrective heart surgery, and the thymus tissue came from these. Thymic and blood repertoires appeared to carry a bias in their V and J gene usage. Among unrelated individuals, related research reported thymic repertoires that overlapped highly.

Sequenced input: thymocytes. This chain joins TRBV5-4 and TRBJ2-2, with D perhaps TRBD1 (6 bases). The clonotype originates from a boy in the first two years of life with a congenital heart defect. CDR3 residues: CASSGTNTGELFF. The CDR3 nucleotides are TGTGCCAGCTCCGGGACAAATACCGGGGAGCTGTTTTTT.